These 11 T cell receptor beta chains came from one sample sequenced in a study of cytomegalovirus exposure and HLA in healthy donors. This PCR relied on a set of 60 Vbeta primers and 13 Jbeta primers. Libraries were prepared by immunoSEQ multiplex PCR; TCRdb keeps only in-frame clonotypes and omits some of them. The data show some 120,000 clones, roughly two thirds seen once. The sequencing input was PBMCs. The source of these receptors is a man younger than 40 in good health and CMV-seropositive.

This chain connects TRBV5-4 to TRBJ2-5; 7 positions match TRBD2. The V and J ends lost 1 base and 1 base, in that order; junction bases with no gene match: 7. The CDR3 spans 16 residues. Looked up from germline, CDR1 is SGHNT and CDR2 is YYREEE (reference sequence). This chain's CDR3 is CASSLSSGTTQETQYF. The DNA of the CDR3 is TGTGCCAGCAGCTTGTCCTCCGGGACTACCCAAGAGACCCAGTACTTC.

This clone appeared a single time. The rearrangement links TRBV5-1 to TRBJ2-7; 8 nucleotides agree with TRBD2. CDR3 length: 15 amino acids. CDR1 SGHRS and CDR2 YFSETQ come from the germline V gene. V lost 1 base, J lost 2 bases, and 5 bases stayed unmatched. The CDR3 nucleotides are TGCGCCAGCAGCTTGAATAGCGGGACGCCCTACGAGCAGTACTTC. Residues: CASSLNSGTPYEQYF.

The rearrangement joins TRBV5-1 to TRBJ2-7; TRBD1 aligns across 7 bases. With V trimmed by 3 bases and J by 2 bases, 5 bases remained unmatched. This CDR3 is built from 14 residues. From germline, CDR1 is SGHRS and CDR2 YFSETQ. The CDR3 DNA is TGCGCCAGCAGCTCTCTGGGACAGACCTACGAGCAGTACTTC. It translates to CASSSLGQTYEQYF.

The V and J genes are TRBV4-2 and TRBJ2-3; D may be TRBD2 (5 bases). V lost 6 bases and J lost 0, with 19 bases in between. There are 17 residues in the CDR3. Per the germline V gene, CDR1 is LGHNA and CDR2 is YNFKEQ. The DNA for the CDR3 is TGTGCCAGCAGTAGTTATCCGGAGAGGGCTAGCACAGATACGCAGTATTTT. The encoded protein is CASSSYPERASTDTQYF.

This clone was observed a few times. V usage is TRBV5-1 and J usage is TRBJ2-3; 7 nucleotides align to TRBD2. Looked up from germline, CDR1 is SGHRS and CDR2 is YFSETQ. With V trimmed by 6 bases and J by 4 bases, 11 bases remained unmatched. The CDR3 runs to 15 residues. The CDR3 sequence: CASNSGTTLSDTQYF. The CDR3 DNA sequence: TGCGCCAGCAACTCCGGGACTACCCTGTCAGATACGCAGTATTTT.

The chain links TRBV28 to TRBJ1-3; D is undetermined. The CDR3 consists of 14 residues. The germline gives CDR1 MDHEN, CDR2 SYDVKM. V lost 3 bases to trimming and J lost 4 bases, with 10 bases between them. The CDR3 DNA reads TGTGCCAGCAGTTTGTTGAACTCAGGAAACACCATATATTTT. Encoded protein: CASSLLNSGNTIYF.

The chain employs TRBV12-5 and TRBJ2-3, with 8 bases aligning to TRBD1. V lost 2 bases to trimming and J lost 5 bases; unmatched junction nucleotides: 0. Per germline, CDR1 LGHNT and CDR2 FRNRAP. CDR3 length: 13 residues. DNA of the CDR3: TGTGCTAGTGGTTTGACAGGGGGAGATACGCAGTATTTT. It translates to CASGLTGGDTQYF.

This chain connects TRBV28 to TRBJ1-3; D unclear. The germline V gene encodes CDR1 MDHEN and CDR2 SYDVKM. V was cut by 2 bases and J by 2 bases, with 13 bases left in between. This CDR3 comprises 16 residues. The CDR3 nucleotides read TGTGCCAGCAGTTTACTGGCTGGAGGACCTGGAAACACCATATATTTT. Its protein is CASSLLAGGPGNTIYF. Filled out from reference TRBV28 and TRBJ1-3, the complete variable domain reads DVKVTQSSRYLVKRTGEKVFLECVQDMDHENMFWYRQDPGLGLRLIYFSYDVKMKEKGDIPEGYSVSREKKERFSLILESASTNQTSMYLCASSLLAGGPGNTIYFGEGSWLTVV.

The CDR3 loop reads CASSLGLAGAGTGELFF. The CDR3 DNA reads TGTGCCAGCAGCTTGGGTTTGGCGGGAGCGGGCACCGGGGAGCTGTTTTTT. The V call is TRBV5-6, the J call TRBJ2-2; 7 bases are a match to TRBD2. This CDR3 contains 17 residues. The V gene end was trimmed by 0 bases and the J gene end by 4 bases; junction bases not matched to a gene: 9. Germline V CDR1 and CDR2: SGHDT, YYEEEE.

This clone has just a few counts. This chain connects TRBV27 to TRBJ2-5, with D possibly TRBD1 on 5 matching bases. Trimming cost V 6 bases and J 4 bases, with 12 bases left between them. The CDR3 length is 13 residues. Germline V gives CDR1 MNHEY, CDR2 SMNVEV (reference sequence). CDR3 sequence reads: CASSRQRIETQYF. The CDR3 nucleotides are TGTGCCAGCAGCAGACAGCGCATAGAGACCCAGTACTTC.

V and J are TRBV5-1 and TRBJ2-5; D possibly corresponds to TRBD1 (6 bases). Trimming took off 4 bases at V and 5 bases at J, with 18 bases between the two ends. There are 15 residues in the CDR3. Germline loops: CDR1 SGHRS, CDR2 YFSETQ. The CDR3: CASSPQGTQGETQYF. CDR3 sequence (DNA): TGCGCCAGCAGCCCTCAGGGGACCCAGGGGGAGACCCAGTACTTC. Combining the CDR3 with reference TRBV5-1 and TRBJ2-5 gives the whole variable domain KAGVTQTPRYLIKTRGQQVTLSCSPISGHRSVSWYQQTPGQGLQFLFEYFSETQRNKGNFPGRFSGRQFSNSRSEMNVSTLELGDSALYLCASSPQGTQGETQYFGPGTRLLVL.